The sequence of this T cell receptor beta chain was determined in a study of shared clonotypes between healthy human individuals. Several immunoSEQ plates held equal portions of the genomic DNA taken from each subset. Repertoires were generated with immunoSEQ multiplex PCR, while TCRdb's copy carries only in-frame clones and drops some. Of about 980,000 clones in the sample, approximately 76% are singletons; the top ten hold about 1.5%. CDR3 size: 13 residues. V was shortened by 5 bases and J by 4 bases, with 11 bases between the two germline ends. In germline, CDR1 is SGHTA, CDR2 FQGNSA. CD4+ cells underwent separation, giving CD45RA+ naive and CD45RA-negative memory subsets.

V is TRBV7-2 and J is TRBJ1-1; possibly TRBD1 for D (5 bases). The sample comprised memory CD4+ T cells sorted from blood. Subset indicated: CD45RA-negative fraction. This clonotype was obtained from a man aged 18-30 years in good health. CDR3 sequence: CASSPGTSTEAFF. The CDR3 DNA follows: TGTGCCAGCAGCCCCGGGACTAGCACTGAAGCTTTCTTT.